This entry lists 3 T cell receptor beta chains sequenced from one sample in a study of T cells after yellow fever vaccination. TCRdb re-analysed the 5' RACE reads in MiXCR, keeping a single row per CDR3 protein. This sample carries some 400,000 distinct CDR3 sequences, around 6.5% of them seen once, and the ten largest clones take approximately 16%. Sequenced material: PBMCs, taken 5 days after the yellow fever booster vaccination. The receptors derive from a man aged 30 to 39 who received the YFV17D yellow fever vaccine.

This clonotype was seen many times. The chain joins TRBV18 to TRBJ1-5; D is uncertain. V was clipped by 2 bases and J by 9 bases, with 8 bases between them. The germline V gene encodes CDR1 KGHSH and CDR2 LQKENI. The CDR3 sequence is 12 residues long. CDR3 amino acids: CASSPTSLPQHF. CDR3 coding DNA: TGTGCCAGCTCACCAACCTCTCTGCCCCAGCATTTT.

The chain employs TRBV19 and TRBJ2-3; TRBD2 matches 7 bases. Germline trimming cut 5 bases from V and 4 bases from J; bases unmatched to any gene: 9. There are 15 residues in the CDR3. The V gene's germline CDR1 is LNHDA and CDR2 SQIVND (reference sequence). The CDR3 protein is CASSEKGGSADTQYF. As DNA, the CDR3 is TGTGCCAGTAGTGAGAAGGGCGGGAGCGCAGATACGCAGTATTTT.

There are many counts of this clonotype. The chain couples TRBV12-3 or TRBV12-4 to TRBJ2-4; D perhaps matches TRBD1 (5 bases). The ends were cut back, 5 bases at V and 6 bases at J, with 11 bases in the middle. CDR3 length: 13 residues. The CDR3 coding sequence is TGTGCCAGCAGTGCTGACAGACGAAACATTCAGTACTTC. Amino acid sequence: CASSADRRNIQYF.